This T cell receptor (beta chain) was recorded in a study of Ad26.COV2.S vaccination and SARS-CoV-2 variants. At the level of the study: The donor belonged to the COV1001 Ad26.COV2.S trial arm.

This CDR3 is built from 14 residues. The germline gives CDR1 LNHNV, CDR2 YYDKDF (reference sequence). The V gene lost 0 bases and the J gene lost 4 bases, with 6 bases spanning the gap. The table came from immunoSEQ multiplex PCR; TCRdb's copy has only in-frame clones and leaves some out. This sample has 350,000 to 500,000 clones, with 90% found just once. Treatment indicated: around 19 received Ad26.COV2.S at low or high dose, single or two shots; about 5 received placebo; per-sample allocation not given. Each sample was drawn 63 days after the first injection (of vaccine or placebo). The donor was a Boston adult aged 18-55 years. This clone was observed a single time. Its antigen is as yet unknown. Findings of the study overall: Comparability of non-spike TCR breadth was observed across vaccine and placebo recipients.

The chain has TRBV15 and TRBJ2-2, with D unresolved. The clonotype originates from a person aged 18-65 years who received the Ad26.COV2.S COVID-19 vaccine or a placebo. The sequences come from peripheral blood, collected in a trial of Ad26.COV2.S vaccine versus placebo. The CDR3 region has the DNA TGTGCCACCAGCAGAGATCTACTCACCGGGGAGCTGTTTTTT. This sequence encodes CATSRDLLTGELFF.